The source of this T cell receptor (beta chain) is a study of T-cell reconstitution after alpha-beta-depleted transplantation in children. Library preparation (for TCRbeta) was performed with unique molecular identifiers. TCRdb re-derived calls from the PCR reads in MiXCR, one entry per CDR3 protein. This table has hundreds of thousands of distinct CDR3 sequences, roughly 15% appearing once. Germline-derived CDR1 and CDR2 are DFQATT and SNEGSKA (reference sequence). The CDR3 sequence is 15 residues long. The germline V and J ends were trimmed by 1 base and 1 base, with 13 bases remaining between them. This clonotype has ten or more counts.

The chain uses TRBV20-1 and TRBJ2-5, with D possibly matching TRBD2 (6 bases). The sample in question was PBMCs from the stem cell graft donor, obtained from the stem cell graft. This receptor was taken from a human donor who donated a stem cell graft to a child with acute myeloid leukemia. The CDR3 coding sequence is TGCAGTGCTAGAGTGGGAGGTTCCCCCCAAGAGACCCAGTACTTC. This translates into CSARVGGSPQETQYF.